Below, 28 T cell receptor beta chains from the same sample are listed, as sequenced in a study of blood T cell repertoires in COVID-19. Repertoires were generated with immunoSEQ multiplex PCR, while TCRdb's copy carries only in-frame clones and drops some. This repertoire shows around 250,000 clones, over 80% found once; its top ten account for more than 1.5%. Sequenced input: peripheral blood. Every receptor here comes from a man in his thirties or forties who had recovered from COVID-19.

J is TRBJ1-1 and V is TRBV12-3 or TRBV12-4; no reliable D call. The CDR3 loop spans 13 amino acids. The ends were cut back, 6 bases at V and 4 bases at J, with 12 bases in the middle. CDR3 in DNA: TGTGCCAGCAGCATCGGGTTGGGCACTGAAGCTTTCTTT. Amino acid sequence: CASSIGLGTEAFF.

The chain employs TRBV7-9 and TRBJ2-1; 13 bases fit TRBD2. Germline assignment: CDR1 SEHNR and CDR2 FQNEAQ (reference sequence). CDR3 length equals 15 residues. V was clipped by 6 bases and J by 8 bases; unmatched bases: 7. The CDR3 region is CASRPTSGGEHEQFF. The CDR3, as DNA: TGTGCCAGCAGGCCAACTAGCGGGGGGGAGCATGAGCAGTTCTTC. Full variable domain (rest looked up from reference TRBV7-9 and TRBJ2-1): DTGVSQNPRHKITKRGQNVTFRCDPISEHNRLYWYRQTLGQGPEFLTYFQNEAQLEKSRLLSDRFSAERPKGSFSTLEIQRTEQGDSAMYLCASRPTSGGEHEQFFGPGTRLTVL.

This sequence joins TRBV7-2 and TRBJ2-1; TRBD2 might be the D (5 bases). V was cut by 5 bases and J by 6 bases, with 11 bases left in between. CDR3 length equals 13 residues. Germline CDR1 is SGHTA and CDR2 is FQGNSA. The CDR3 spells CASSAPGINEQFF. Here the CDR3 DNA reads TGTGCCAGCAGCGCACCCGGGATCAATGAGCAGTTCTTC. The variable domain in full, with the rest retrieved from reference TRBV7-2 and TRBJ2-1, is GAGVSQSPSNKVTEKGKDVELRCDPISGHTALYWYRQSLGQGLEFLIYFQGNSAPDKSGLPSDRFSAERTGGSVSTLTIQRTQQEDSAVYLCASSAPGINEQFFGPGTRLTVL.

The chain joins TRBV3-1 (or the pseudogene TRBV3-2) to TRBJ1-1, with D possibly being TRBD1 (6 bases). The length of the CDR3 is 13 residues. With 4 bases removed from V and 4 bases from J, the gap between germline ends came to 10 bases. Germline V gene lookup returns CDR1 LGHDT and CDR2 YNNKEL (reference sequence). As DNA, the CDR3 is TGTGCCAGCAGCCGCCGAGGGGGCACTGAAGCTTTCTTT. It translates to CASSRRGGTEAFF.

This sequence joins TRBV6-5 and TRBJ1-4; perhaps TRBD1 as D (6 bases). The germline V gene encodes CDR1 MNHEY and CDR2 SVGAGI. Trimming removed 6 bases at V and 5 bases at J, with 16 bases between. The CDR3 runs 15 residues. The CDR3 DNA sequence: TGTGCCAGCAGCTTAACTACAGGGATGAATGAAAAACTGTTTTTT. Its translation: CASSLTTGMNEKLFF.

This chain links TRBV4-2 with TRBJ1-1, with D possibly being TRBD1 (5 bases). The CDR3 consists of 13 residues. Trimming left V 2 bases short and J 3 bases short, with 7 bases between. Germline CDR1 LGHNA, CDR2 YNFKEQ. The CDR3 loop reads CASSQRGDTEAFF. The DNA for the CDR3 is TGTGCCAGCAGCCAACGGGGGGACACTGAAGCTTTCTTT.

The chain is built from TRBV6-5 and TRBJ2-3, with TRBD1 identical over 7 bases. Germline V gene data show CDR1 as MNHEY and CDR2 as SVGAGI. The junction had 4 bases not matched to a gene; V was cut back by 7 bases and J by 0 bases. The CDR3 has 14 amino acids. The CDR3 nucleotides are TGTGCCAGCACTAGACAGGGAAGCACAGATACGCAGTATTTT. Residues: CASTRQGSTDTQYF.

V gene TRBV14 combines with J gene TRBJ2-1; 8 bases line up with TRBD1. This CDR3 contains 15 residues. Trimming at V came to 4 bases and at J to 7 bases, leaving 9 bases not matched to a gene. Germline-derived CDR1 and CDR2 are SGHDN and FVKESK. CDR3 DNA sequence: TGTGCCAGCAGCCCAGGACAGGGTCCATGGAATGAGCAGTTCTTC. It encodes CASSPGQGPWNEQFF.

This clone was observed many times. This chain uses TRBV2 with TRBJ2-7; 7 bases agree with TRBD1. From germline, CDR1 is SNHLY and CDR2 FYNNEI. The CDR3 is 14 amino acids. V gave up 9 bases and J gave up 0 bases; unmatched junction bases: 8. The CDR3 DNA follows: TGTGCCAGTTTACAGACAGGGAGCTCCTACGAGCAGTACTTC. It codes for CASLQTGSSYEQYF.

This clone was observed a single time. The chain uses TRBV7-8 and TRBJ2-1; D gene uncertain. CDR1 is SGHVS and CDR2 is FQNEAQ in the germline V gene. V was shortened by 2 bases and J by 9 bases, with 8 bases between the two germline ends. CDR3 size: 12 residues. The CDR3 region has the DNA TGTGCCAGCAGCTTAAGCTCTGGTGAGCAGTTCTTC. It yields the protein CASSLSSGEQFF.

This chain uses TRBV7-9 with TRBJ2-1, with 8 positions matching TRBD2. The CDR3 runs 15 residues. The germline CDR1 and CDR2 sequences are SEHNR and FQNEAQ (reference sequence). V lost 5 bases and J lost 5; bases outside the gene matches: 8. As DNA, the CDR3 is TGTGCCAGCAGCCCTACCGGGGGGGCCCACAATGAGCAGTTCTTC. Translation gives CASSPTGGAHNEQFF. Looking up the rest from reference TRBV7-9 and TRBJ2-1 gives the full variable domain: DTGVSQNPRHKITKRGQNVTFRCDPISEHNRLYWYRQTLGQGPEFLTYFQNEAQLEKSRLLSDRFSAERPKGSFSTLEIQRTEQGDSAMYLCASSPTGGAHNEQFFGPGTRLTVL.

The CDR3 here is CASSKTGTGGSAPLHF. CDR3 sequence (DNA): TGTGCCAGCAGCAAAACCGGGACAGGGGGATCCGCTCCCCTCCACTTT. The chain combines TRBV7-9 with TRBJ1-6; 11 positions match TRBD1. J lost 13 bases, V lost 5 bases, and 13 bases had no gene match. Germline values: CDR1 SEHNR, CDR2 FQNEAQ (reference sequence). The CDR3 length is 16 residues. Full variable domain (outside the CDR3, taken from reference TRBV7-9 and TRBJ1-6): DTGVSQNPRHKITKRGQNVTFRCDPISEHNRLYWYRQTLGQGPEFLTYFQNEAQLEKSRLLSDRFSAERPKGSFSTLEIQRTEQGDSAMYLCASSKTGTGGSAPLHFGNGTRLTVT.

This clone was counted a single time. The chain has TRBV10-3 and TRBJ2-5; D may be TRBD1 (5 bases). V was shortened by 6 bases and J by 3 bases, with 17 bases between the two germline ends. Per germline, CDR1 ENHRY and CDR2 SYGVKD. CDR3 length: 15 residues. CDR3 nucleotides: TGTGCCATCAGGGATCTAGATGGGGCTAAAGAGACCCAGTACTTC. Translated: CAIRDLDGAKETQYF.

The CDR3 DNA is TGTGCCAGCAGCTTAGGTCAGGGAAACACCATATATTTT. Amino acids: CASSLGQGNTIYF. This rearrangement joins TRBV7-9 to TRBJ1-3; D is unresolved. The germline gives CDR1 SEHNR, CDR2 FQNEAQ (reference sequence). The V gene lost 1 base and the J gene lost 4 bases, with 5 bases spanning the gap. CDR3 size: 13 residues.

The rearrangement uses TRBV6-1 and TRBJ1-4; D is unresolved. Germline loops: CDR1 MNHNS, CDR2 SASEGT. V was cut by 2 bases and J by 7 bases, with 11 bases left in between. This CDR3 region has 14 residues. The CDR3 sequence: CASSEPRVSEKLFF. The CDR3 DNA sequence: TGTGCCAGCAGTGAACCCCGGGTTAGTGAAAAACTGTTTTTT.

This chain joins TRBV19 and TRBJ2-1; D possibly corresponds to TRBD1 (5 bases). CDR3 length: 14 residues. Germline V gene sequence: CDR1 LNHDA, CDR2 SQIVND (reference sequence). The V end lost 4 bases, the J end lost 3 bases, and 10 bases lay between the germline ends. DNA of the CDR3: TGTGCCAGTAGTACTCCGACAGACTACAATGAGCAGTTCTTC. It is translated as CASSTPTDYNEQFF.

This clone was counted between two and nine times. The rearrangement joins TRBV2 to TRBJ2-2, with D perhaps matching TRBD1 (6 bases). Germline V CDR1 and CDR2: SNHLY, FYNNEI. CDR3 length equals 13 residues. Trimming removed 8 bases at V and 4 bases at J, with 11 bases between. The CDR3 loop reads CASDRSSTGELFF. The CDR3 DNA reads TGTGCCAGCGACAGGTCCTCCACCGGGGAGCTGTTTTTT.

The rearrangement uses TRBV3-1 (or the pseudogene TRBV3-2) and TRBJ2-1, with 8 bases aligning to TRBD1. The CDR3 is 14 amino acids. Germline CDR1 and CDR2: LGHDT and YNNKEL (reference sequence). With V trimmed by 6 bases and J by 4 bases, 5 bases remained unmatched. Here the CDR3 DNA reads TGTGCCAGCAGTCACACAGGGGGGTACAATGAGCAGTTCTTC. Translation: CASSHTGGYNEQFF.

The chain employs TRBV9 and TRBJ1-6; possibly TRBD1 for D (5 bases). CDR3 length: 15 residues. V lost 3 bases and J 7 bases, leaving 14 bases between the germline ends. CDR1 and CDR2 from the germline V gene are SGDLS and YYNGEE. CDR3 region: CASSGRTGGNSPLHF. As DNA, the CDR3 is TGTGCCAGCAGCGGCCGGACTGGGGGGAATTCACCCCTCCACTTT.

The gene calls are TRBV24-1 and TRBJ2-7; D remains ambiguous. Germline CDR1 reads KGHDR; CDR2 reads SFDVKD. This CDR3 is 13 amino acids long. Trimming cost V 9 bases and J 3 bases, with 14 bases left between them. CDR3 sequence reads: CATGPRQFYEQYF. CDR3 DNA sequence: TGTGCCACCGGCCCACGCCAGTTCTACGAGCAGTACTTC.

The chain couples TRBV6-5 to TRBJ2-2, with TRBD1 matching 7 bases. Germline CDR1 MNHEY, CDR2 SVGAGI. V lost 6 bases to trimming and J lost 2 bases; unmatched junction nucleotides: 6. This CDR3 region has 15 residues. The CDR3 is CASRRGQINTGELFF. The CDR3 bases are TGTGCCAGCAGGAGGGGACAGATAAACACCGGGGAGCTGTTTTTT.

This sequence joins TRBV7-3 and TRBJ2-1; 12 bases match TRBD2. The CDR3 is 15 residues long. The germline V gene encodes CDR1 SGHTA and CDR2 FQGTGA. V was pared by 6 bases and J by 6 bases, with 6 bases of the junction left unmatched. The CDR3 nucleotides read TGTGCCAGCAGTCGGACTAGCGGGGACCTCAATGAGCAGTTCTTC. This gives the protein CASSRTSGDLNEQFF.

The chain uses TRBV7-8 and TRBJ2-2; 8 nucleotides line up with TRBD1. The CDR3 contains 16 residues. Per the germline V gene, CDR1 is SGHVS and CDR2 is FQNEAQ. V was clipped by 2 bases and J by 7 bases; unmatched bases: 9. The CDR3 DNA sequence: TGTGCCAGCAGCTTAACCCGCCAGGGGGCCAACGGGGAGCTGTTTTTT. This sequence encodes CASSLTRQGANGELFF.

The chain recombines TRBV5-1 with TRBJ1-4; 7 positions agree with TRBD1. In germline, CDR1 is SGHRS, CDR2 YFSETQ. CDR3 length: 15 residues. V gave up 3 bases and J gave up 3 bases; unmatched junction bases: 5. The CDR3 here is CASSWKGASNEKLFF. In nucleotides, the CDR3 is TGCGCCAGCAGCTGGAAGGGGGCATCTAATGAAAAACTGTTTTTT.

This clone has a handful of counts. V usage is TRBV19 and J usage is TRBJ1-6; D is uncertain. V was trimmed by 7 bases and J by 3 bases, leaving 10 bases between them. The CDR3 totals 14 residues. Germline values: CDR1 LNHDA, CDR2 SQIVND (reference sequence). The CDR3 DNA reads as TGTGCCAGTACCGAGCGTAACTATAATTCACCCCTCCACTTT. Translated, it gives CASTERNYNSPLHF.

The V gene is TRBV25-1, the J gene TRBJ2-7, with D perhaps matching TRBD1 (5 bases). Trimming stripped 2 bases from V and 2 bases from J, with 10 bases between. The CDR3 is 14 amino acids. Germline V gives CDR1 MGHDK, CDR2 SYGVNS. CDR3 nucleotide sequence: TGTGCCAGCAGTGAACCAGGGAATCCCTACGAGCAGTACTTC. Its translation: CASSEPGNPYEQYF.

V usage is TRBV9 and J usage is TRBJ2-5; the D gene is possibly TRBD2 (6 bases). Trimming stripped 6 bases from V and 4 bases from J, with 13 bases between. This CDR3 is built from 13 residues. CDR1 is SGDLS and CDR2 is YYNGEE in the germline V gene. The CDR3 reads CASTGGLGETQYF. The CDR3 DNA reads TGTGCCAGCACCGGGGGTCTAGGAGAGACCCAGTACTTC.

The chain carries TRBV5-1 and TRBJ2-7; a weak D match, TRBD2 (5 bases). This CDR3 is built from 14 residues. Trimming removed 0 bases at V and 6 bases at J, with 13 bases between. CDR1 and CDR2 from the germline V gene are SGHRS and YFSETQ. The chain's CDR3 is CASSLADGLSEQYF. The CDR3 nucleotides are TGCGCCAGCAGCTTGGCCGATGGACTCTCCGAGCAGTACTTC.